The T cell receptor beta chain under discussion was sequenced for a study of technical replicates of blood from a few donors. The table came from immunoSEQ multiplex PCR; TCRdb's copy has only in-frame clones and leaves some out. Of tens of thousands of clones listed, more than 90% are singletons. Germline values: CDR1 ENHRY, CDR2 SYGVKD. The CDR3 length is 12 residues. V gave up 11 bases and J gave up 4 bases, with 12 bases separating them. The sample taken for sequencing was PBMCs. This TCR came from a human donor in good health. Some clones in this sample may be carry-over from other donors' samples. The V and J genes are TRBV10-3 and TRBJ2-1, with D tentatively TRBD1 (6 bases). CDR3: CAVGDKYNEQFF. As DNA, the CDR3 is TGTGCCGTGGGGGACAAATACAATGAGCAGTTCTTC.